This TCR beta chain was sequenced in a study of T cell responses to AZD1222 COVID-19 vaccine. With respect to this clone: Its antigen is unknown.

Trimming took 2 bases from V and 6 from J, leaving 11 bases between them. CDR3 length: 13 residues. Germline V gene sequence: CDR1 SGHDT, CDR2 YYEEEE. Broader study findings: Only a handful of people who got AZD1222 tested seropositive at baseline. With two AZD1222 doses given, Spike-specific TCR breadth and depth both rose.

Clones were read by immunoSEQ multiplex PCR, and TCRdb kept only the in-frame ones, dropping some. This table holds roughly 180,000 clones, 90% to 95% found once. The sequence derives from an adult in good health. Sample: peripheral blood, taken on day 0 of AZD1222 vaccination. J is TRBJ1-2 and V is TRBV5-6; possibly TRBD1 for D (5 bases). CDR3 amino acids: CASSFGGGDGYTF. In nucleotides, the CDR3 is TGTGCCAGCAGCTTCGGGGGTGGGGATGGCTACACCTTC.